This T cell receptor (beta chain) is drawn from a study of PD-1 blockade in classical Hodgkin lymphoma. Study as a whole: Intravenous nivolumab at 3 mg/kg was given to patients every 2 weeks.

The study's findings and limits: Researchers reported that CD4+ TCR diversity, though not CD8+, rose significantly by C4D1. Healthy donors were reported to have higher baseline TCR diversity than newly diagnosed patients.

Germline V CDR1 and CDR2: SGHKS, YYEKEE (reference sequence). V lost 4 bases and J lost 3; bases outside the gene matches: 7. This CDR3 contains 15 residues. All patients experienced relapse after autologous stem cell transplantation, and brentuximab vedotin exposure was variable. Only a few counts were recorded for this clone. Its cognate antigen is unknown. Sequencing used immunoSEQ multiplex PCR; TCRdb keeps in-frame clones, though not all of them. The sample lists 20,000 to 25,000 clones, more than 60% occurring once. The material sequenced was peripheral blood mononuclear cells (PBMCs), taken before the second cycle of nivolumab. This sequence was found in a human donor with classical Hodgkin lymphoma. This chain connects TRBV5-5 to TRBJ1-3; 7 bases match TRBD1. CDR3 coding DNA: TGTGCCAGCAGCGGGGACAGACTAAGTGGAAACACCATATATTTT. As protein: CASSGDRLSGNTIYF.